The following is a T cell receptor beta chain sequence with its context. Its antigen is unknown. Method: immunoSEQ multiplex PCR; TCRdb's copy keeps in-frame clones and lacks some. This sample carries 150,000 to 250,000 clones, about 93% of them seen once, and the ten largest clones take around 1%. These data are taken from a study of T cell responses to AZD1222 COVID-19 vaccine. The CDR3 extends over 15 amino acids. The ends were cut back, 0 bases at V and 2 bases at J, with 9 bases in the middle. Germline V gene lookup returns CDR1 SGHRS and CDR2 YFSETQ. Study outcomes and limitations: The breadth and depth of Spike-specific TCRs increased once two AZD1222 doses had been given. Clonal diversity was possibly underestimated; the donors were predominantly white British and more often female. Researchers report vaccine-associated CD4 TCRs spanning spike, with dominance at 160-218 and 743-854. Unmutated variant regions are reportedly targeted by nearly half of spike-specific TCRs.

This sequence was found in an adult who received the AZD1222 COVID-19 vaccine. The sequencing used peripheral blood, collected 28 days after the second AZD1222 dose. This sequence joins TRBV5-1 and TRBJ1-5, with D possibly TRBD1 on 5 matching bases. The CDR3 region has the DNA TGCGCCAGCAGCTTGGGGGGGAGTCGCAATCAGCCCCAGCATTTT. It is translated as CASSLGGSRNQPQHF.